Sequencing of this TCR beta chain was carried out in a study of T-cell memory formation after mild COVID-19. Study overall: TCR clusters were mostly donor specific.

This clonotype was counted a few times. The antigen remains unidentified. The V segment lost 4 bases and the J segment 6 bases; nucleotides outside the gene matches: 16. Germline-derived CDR1 and CDR2 are KGHSH and LQKENI. The CDR3 is 18 amino acids. It was 5'RACE with constant-segment primers that produced the TCR alpha and TCR beta cDNA libraries, which carried sample barcodes and UMIs. TCRdb called the 5' RACE reads again in MiXCR, with one record for every CDR3 protein. The table lists about 210,000 distinct CDR3 sequences, roughly 10% of them singletons. Findings of the study overall: Clones that shrank (day 15 to 85) were balanced CD4/CD8, whereas later expanders leaned CD4+.

The sequenced sample was PBMCs or a T cell subset sorted from them (not recorded which). The gene calls are TRBV18 and TRBJ1-5; 9 bases are shared with TRBD1. The clonotype originates from a man between 18 and 35 years old who had mild COVID-19 (a few samples of this study predate the infection). Cell type and time point are not known. CDR3 in DNA: TGTGCCAGCTCACAAACCCCCGGGACAGGGAGGGGAGGTCAGCCCCAGCATTTT. Translation gives CASSQTPGTGRGGQPQHF.